This T cell receptor (beta chain) originates from a study of shared clonotypes between healthy human individuals. Adult Caucasians living in Nashville, Tennessee made up all of the donors. The CDR3 extends over 13 amino acids. Germline lookup yields CDR1 MNHEY and CDR2 SVGAGI. V gave up 7 bases and J gave up 3 bases; unmatched junction bases: 5. Sequencing was performed with immunoSEQ multiplex PCR; in TCRdb, only in-frame clones are kept and a portion is missing. The sample consists of 2,100,000 or so clones, approximately 94% of them appearing once. This TCR was recovered from a man in his late teens or twenties in good health. The V call is TRBV6-5, the J call TRBJ1-2; TRBD1 agrees at 7 bases. Material for sequencing was naive CD4+ T cells sorted from blood. Subset noted: CD45RA+ positively selected. CDR3 region: CASIGQADYGYTF. In nucleotides, the CDR3 is TGTGCCAGCATCGGACAGGCGGACTATGGCTACACCTTC.